This TCR beta chain came from a study of shared clonotypes between healthy human individuals. Whole-study context: Donors, aged 18 to 49, were a couple of women and three men. Notes on the study in general: Exclusively blood specimens were collected; tissue repertoires likely differ. Generation probabilities were higher for clonotypes shared across all four sorted-subset donors than for unshared ones. In general, naive subsets displayed greater estimated richness than memory subsets did.

Profiling relied on immunoSEQ multiplex PCR, and the TCRdb table lists in-frame clones only, not all of them. The sample has 1.5 million to 2.5 million clones, around 96% seen once; the top ten hold 0.9% to 1.5%. This clone was detected once. What it binds is unknown. CDR1 and CDR2 (germline): SGHRS, YFSETQ. V shed 4 bases, J shed 0 bases, and the junction held 7 bases outside the gene matches. There are 16 residues in the CDR3. Positively selected for CCR7, the CD45RO-negative cells used as naive CD8 cells excluded terminally differentiated effector memory CD45RA+ cells. The chain carries TRBV5-1 and TRBJ2-1; 7 bases line up with TRBD1. The source material was naive CD8+ T cells sorted from blood. The sequence was obtained from a man between 18 and 35 years old in good health. The CDR3 here is CASSPGQVNSYNEQFF. The DNA for the CDR3 is TGCGCCAGCAGCCCCGGACAGGTCAACTCCTACAATGAGCAGTTCTTC.